This record looks at one TCR beta chain sequence and its context. The RNA, roughly 0.5 to 1 ug, was put through reverse transcription using random hexamers. MiXCR, run by TCRdb on the immunoSEQ multiplex PCR reads, gives a single entry per CDR3 protein. Of about 210,000 distinct CDR3 sequences listed, approximately 95% are singletons. This entry comes from a study of CD8 T cells in Susac syndrome. The germline V gene encodes CDR1 SQVTM and CDR2 ANQGSEA. The CDR3 runs 11 residues. The V end lost 7 bases, the J end lost 10 bases, and 16 bases lay between the germline ends. The clonotype was recovered from a human donor with multiple sclerosis. This chain connects TRBV29-1 to TRBJ1-2; tentatively, D is TRBD1 (6 bases). Input material: CD4+ T cells from PBMCs. DNA of the CDR3: TGCAGCGCCCTCGTGGGACATCACTACACCTTC. It translates to CSALVGHHYTF.